The 2 T cell receptor beta chains listed next were all sequenced from one sample in a study of blood T cell repertoires in COVID-19. The table came from immunoSEQ multiplex PCR; TCRdb's copy has only in-frame clones and leaves some out. The sample has over 250,000 clones, about 87% seen once. Input material: peripheral blood. The receptors shown here come from a woman between 45 and 60 years old with COVID-19, enrolled during active disease.

The chain links TRBV30 to TRBJ2-2; 8 bases line up with TRBD2. Germline CDR1 and CDR2: GTSNPN and SVGIG (reference sequence). This CDR3 has 15 residues. With V trimmed by 4 bases and J by 6 bases, 10 bases remained unmatched. The CDR3 DNA reads as TGTGCCTGGACCGGGGGGGGTGGTTATGCCGGGGAGCTGTTTTTT. Amino acids: CAWTGGGGYAGELFF.

V is TRBV7-9 and J is TRBJ1-2, with a tentative D call TRBD1 (6 bases). Trimming shortened V by 3 bases and J by 2 bases, and 10 bases separated the two germline ends. Looked up from germline, CDR1 is SEHNR and CDR2 is FQNEAQ (reference sequence). The length of the CDR3 is 14 residues. The CDR3 region is CASSFVDRNYGYTF. DNA for the CDR3: TGTGCCAGCAGCTTCGTTGACAGGAACTATGGCTACACCTTC.